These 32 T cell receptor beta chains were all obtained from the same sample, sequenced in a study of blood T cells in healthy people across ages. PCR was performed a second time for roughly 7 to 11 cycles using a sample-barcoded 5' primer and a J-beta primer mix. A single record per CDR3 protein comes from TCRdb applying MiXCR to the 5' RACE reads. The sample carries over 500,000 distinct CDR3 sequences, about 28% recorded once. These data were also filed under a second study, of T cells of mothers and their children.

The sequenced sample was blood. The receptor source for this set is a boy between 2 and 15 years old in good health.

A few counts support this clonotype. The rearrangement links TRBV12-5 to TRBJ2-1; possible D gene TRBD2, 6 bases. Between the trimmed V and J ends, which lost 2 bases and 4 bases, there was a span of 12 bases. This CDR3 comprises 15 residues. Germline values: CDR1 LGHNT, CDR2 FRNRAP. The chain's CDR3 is CASGLKRVLYNEQFF. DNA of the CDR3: TGTGCTAGTGGTTTGAAGCGGGTCCTTTACAATGAGCAGTTCTTC.

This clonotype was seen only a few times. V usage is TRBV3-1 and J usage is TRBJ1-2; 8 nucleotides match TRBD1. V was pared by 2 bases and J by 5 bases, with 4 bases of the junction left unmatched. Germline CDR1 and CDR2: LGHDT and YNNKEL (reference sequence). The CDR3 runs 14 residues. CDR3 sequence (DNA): TGTGCCAGCAGCCAATGGACAGGGCAATATGGCTACACCTTC. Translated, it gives CASSQWTGQYGYTF.

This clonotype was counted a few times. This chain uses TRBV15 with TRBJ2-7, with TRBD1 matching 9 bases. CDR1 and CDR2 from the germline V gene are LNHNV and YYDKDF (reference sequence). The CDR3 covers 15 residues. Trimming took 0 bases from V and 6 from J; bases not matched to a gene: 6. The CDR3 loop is CATSRDYETGGEQYF. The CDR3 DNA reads TGTGCCACCAGCAGAGATTACGAGACAGGGGGCGAGCAGTACTTC. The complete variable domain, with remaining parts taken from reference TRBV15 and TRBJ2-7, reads DAMVIQNPRYQVTQFGKPVTLSCSQTLNHNVMYWYQQKSSQAPKLLFHYYDKDFNNEADTPDNFQSRRPNTSFCFLDIRSPGLGDTAMYLCATSRDYETGGEQYFGPGTRLTVT.

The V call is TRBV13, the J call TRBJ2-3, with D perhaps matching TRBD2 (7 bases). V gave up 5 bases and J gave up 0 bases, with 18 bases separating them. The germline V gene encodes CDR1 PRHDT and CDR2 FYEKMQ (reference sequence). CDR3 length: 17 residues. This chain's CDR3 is CASSLAGAGPSTDTQYF. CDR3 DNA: TGTGCCAGCAGCCTTGCGGGGGCAGGGCCAAGCACAGATACGCAGTATTTT.

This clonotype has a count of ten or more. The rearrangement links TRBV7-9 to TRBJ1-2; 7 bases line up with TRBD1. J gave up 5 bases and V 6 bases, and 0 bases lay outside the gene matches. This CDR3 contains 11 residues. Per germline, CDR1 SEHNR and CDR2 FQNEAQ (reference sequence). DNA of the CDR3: TGTGCCAGCAGGACAGGGTATGGCTACACCTTC. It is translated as CASRTGYGYTF.

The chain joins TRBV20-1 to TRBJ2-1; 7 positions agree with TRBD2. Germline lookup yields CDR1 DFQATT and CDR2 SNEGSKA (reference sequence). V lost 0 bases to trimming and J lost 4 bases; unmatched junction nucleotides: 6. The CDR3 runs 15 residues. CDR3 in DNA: TGCAGTGCTAGAGATCAAGGCGGGAGATACAATGAGCAGTTCTTC. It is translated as CSARDQGGRYNEQFF.

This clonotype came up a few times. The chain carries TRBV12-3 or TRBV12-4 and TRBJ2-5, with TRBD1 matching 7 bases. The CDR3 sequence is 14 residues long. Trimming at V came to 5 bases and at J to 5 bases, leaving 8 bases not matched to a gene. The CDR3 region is CASSTRGPGETQYF. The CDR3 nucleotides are TGTGCCAGCAGTACTAGGGGGCCTGGCGAGACCCAGTACTTC.

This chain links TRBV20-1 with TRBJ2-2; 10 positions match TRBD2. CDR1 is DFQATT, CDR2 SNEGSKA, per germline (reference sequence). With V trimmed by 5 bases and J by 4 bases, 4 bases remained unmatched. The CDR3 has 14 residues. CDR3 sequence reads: CSARTSGFTGELFF. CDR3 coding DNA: TGCAGTGCTCGGACTAGCGGCTTCACCGGGGAGCTGTTTTTT.

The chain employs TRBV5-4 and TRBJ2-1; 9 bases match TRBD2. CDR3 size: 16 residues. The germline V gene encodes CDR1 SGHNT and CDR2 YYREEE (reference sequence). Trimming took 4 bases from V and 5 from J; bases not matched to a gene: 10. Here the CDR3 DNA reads TGTGCCAGCAGCCCCAGGTCTAGCGGGACAAACAATGAGCAGTTCTTC. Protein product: CASSPRSSGTNNEQFF.

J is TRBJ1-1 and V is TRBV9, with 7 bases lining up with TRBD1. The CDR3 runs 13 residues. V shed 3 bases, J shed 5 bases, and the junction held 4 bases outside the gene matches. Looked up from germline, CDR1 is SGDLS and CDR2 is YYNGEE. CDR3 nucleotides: TGTGCCAGCAGCGAAACAGGGGAAACTGAAGCTTTCTTT. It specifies CASSETGETEAFF.

Written as DNA, the CDR3 is TGCAGCCTGGAACAGGGAAGCACAGATACGCAGTATTTT. This sequence encodes CSLEQGSTDTQYF. The chain employs TRBV29-1 and TRBJ2-3; perhaps TRBD1 as D (6 bases). V lost 8 bases to trimming and J lost 0 bases, with 12 bases between them. The germline gives CDR1 SQVTM, CDR2 ANQGSEA. This CDR3 region has 13 residues.

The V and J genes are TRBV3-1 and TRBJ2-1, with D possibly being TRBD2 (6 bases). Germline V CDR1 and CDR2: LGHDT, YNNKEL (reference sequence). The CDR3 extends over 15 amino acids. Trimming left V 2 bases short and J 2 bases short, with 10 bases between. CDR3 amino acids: CASSQLSGAYNEQFF. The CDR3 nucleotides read TGTGCCAGCAGCCAACTCTCGGGGGCCTACAATGAGCAGTTCTTC.

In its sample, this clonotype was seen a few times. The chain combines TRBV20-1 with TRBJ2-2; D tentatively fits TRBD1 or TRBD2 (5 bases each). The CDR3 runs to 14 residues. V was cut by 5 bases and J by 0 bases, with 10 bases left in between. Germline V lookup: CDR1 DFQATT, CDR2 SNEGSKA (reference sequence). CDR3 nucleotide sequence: TGCAGTGCTTCCGGGACGACGAACACCGGGGAGCTGTTTTTT. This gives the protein CSASGTTNTGELFF.

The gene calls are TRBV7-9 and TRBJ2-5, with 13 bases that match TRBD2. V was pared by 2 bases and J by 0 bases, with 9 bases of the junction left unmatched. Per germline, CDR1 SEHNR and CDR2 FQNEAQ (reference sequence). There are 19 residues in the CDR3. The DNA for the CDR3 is TGTGCCAGCAGCTTATCTGGACTAGCGGGGGCCGGGTACCAAGAGACCCAGTACTTC. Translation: CASSLSGLAGAGYQETQYF.

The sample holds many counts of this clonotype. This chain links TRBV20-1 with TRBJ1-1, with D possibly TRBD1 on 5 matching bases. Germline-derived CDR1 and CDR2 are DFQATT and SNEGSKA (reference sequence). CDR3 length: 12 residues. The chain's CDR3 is CSARGMNTEAFF. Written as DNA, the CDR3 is TGCAGCGCAAGGGGTATGAACACTGAAGCTTTCTTT.

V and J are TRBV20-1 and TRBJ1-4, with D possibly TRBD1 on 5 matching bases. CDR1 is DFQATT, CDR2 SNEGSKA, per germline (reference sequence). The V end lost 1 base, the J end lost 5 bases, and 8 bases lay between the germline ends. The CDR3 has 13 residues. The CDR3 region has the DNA TGCAGTGCTAGAGCAGGGATGAATGAAAAACTGTTTTTT. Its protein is CSARAGMNEKLFF.

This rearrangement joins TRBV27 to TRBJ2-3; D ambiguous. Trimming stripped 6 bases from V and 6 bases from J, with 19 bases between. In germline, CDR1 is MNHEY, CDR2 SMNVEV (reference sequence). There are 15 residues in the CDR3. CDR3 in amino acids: CASSRFPIEADTQYF. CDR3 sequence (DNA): TGTGCCAGCAGCCGCTTCCCCATCGAGGCGGATACGCAGTATTTT.

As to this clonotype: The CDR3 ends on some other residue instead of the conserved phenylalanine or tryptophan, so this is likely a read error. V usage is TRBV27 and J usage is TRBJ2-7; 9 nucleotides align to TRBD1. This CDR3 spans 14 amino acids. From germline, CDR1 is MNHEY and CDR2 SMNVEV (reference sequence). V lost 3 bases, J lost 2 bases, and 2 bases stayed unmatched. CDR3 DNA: TGTGCCAGCAGTTTGAGACAGGGGGCCTACGAGCAGTACTCC. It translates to CASSLRQGAYEQYS.

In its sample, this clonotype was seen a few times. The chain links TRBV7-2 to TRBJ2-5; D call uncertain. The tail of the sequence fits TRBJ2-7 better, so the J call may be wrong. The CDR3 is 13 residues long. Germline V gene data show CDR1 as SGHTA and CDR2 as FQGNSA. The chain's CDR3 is CASSSLVGYEQYF. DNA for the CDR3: TGTGCCAGCAGCTCGCTGGTGGGGTACGAGCAGTACTTC.

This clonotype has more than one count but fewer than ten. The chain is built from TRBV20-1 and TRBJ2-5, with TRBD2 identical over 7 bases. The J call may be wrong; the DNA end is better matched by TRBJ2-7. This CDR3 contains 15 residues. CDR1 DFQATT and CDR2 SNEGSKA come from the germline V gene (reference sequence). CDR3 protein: CSARDPGLIYYEQYF. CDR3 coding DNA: TGCAGTGCTAGAGATCCGGGACTAATATACTACGAGCAGTACTTC.

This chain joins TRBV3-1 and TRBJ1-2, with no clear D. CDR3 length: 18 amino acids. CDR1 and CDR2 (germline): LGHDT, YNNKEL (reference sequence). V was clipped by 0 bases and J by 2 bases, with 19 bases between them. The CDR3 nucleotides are TGTGCCAGCAGCCAAGATTCAGTCACAGCCAGACCCAACTATGGCTACACCTTC. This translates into CASSQDSVTARPNYGYTF.

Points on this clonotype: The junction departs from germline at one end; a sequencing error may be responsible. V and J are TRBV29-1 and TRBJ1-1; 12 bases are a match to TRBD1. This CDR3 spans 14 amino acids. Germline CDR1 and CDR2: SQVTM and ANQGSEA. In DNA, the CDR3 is TGCAACGTTCTGGGGGGACAGGGGGCTGTTGAAGCTTTCTTT. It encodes CNVLGGQGAVEAFF.

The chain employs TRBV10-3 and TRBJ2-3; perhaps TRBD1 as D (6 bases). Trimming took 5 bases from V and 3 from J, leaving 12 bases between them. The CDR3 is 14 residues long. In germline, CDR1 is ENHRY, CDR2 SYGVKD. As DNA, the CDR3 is TGTGCCATCAGTCTAAGGACAGAGACAGATACGCAGTATTTT. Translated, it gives CAISLRTETDTQYF.

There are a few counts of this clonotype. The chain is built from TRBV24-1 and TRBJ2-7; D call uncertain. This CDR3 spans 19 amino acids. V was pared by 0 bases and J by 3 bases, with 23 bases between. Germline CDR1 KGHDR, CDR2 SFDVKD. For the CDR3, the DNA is TGTGCCACCAGTGATTTGAAGGTATGGGTCCCCCTTATTAACTACGAGCAGTACTTC. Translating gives CATSDLKVWVPLINYEQYF.

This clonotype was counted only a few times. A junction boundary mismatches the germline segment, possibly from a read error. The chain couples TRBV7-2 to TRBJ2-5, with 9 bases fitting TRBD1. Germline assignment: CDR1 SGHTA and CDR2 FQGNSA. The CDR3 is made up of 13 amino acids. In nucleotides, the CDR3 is TGTGCCAGCAGCGCCCGGGACAGGGAGGTCCCCGACTTC. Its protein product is CASSARDREVPDF.

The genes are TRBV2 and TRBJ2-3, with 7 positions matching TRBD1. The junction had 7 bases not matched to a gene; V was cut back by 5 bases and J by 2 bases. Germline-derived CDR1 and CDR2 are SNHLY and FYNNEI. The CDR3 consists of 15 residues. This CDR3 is CASSSTGTLTDTQYF. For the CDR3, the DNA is TGTGCCAGCAGTTCGACAGGGACGCTCACAGATACGCAGTATTTT. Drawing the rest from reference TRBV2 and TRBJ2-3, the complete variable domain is EPEVTQTPSHQVTQMGQEVILRCVPISNHLYFYWYRQILGQKVEFLVSFYNNEISEKSEIFDDQFSVERPDGSNFTLKIRSTKLEDSAMYFCASSSTGTLTDTQYFGPGTRLTVL.

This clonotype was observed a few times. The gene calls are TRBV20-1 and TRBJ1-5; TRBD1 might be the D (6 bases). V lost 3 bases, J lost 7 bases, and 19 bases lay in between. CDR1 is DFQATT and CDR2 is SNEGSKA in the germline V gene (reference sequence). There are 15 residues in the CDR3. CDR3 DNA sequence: TGCAGTGCTAGGGCAATCGGGGGGGCTGGGCAGCCCCAGCATTTT. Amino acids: CSARAIGGAGQPQHF.

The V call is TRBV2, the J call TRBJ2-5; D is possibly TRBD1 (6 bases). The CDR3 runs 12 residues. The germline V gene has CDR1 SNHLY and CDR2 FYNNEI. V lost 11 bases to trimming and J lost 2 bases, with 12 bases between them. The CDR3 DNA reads TGTGCCGCCCAGGGGATTCAAGAGACCCAGTACTTC. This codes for CAAQGIQETQYF.

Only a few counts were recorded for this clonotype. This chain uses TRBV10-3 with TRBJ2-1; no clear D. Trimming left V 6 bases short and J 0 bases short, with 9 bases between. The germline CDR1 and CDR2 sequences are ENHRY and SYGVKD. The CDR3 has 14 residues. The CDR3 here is CAISPMSSYNEQFF. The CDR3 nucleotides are TGTGCCATCAGCCCTATGAGCTCCTACAATGAGCAGTTCTTC.

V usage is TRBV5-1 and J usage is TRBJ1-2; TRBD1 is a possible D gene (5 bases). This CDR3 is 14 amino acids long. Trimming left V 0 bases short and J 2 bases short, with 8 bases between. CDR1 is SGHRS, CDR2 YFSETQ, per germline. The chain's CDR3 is CASSLVPGNYGYTF. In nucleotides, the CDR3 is TGCGCCAGCAGCTTGGTTCCAGGGAACTATGGCTACACCTTC.

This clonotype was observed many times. The CDR3 bases are TGTGCCAGCAGCGTAGGCCCTTTTCGGGCTAGCGGAGAGTACGAGCAGTACTTC. This codes for CASSVGPFRASGEYEQYF. The rearrangement joins TRBV9 to TRBJ2-7, with 7 bases fitting TRBD2. Germline trimming cut 0 bases from V and 4 bases from J; bases unmatched to any gene: 16. The germline CDR1 and CDR2 sequences are SGDLS and YYNGEE. CDR3 length equals 18 residues. The entire variable domain, with the rest obtained from reference TRBV9 and TRBJ2-7, is as follows: DSGVTQTPKHLITATGQRVTLRCSPRSGDLSVYWYQQSLDQGLQFLIQYYNGEERAKGNILERFSAQQFPDLHSELNLSSLELGDSALYFCASSVGPFRASGEYEQYFGPGTRLTVT.

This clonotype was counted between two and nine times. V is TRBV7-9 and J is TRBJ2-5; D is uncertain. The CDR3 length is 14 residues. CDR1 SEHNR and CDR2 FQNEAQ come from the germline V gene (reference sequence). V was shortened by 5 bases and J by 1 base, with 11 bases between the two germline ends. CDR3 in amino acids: CASSEGAGQETQYF. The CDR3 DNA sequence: TGTGCCAGCAGCGAAGGTGCAGGCCAAGAGACCCAGTACTTC.